The 8 T cell receptor beta chains below all came from one sample that was sequenced in a study of T cell repertoires and Cas9 in healthy adults. Sequencing used immunoSEQ multiplex PCR; TCRdb keeps in-frame clones, though not all of them. The table shows more than 20,000 clones, with just under 95% occurring only once. Source material: CD4+ effector T cells (CD127+, CD25-, CD137-, CD154-) from PBMCs; culture status not recorded. The receptors originated from a human donor in good health.

The rearrangement links TRBV5-6 to TRBJ2-2, with TRBD1 matching over 8 bases. The J segment lost 2 bases and the V segment lost 4 bases, leaving 4 bases of the junction unmatched. CDR3 size: 15 residues. CDR1 and CDR2 from the germline V gene are SGHDT and YYEEEE. The CDR3 here is CASSRDRRNTGELFF. CDR3 coding DNA: TGTGCCAGCAGCCGGGACAGGAGAAACACCGGGGAGCTGTTTTTT.

The chain links TRBV7-2 to TRBJ2-7; D is possibly TRBD2 (5 bases). The CDR3 has 16 residues. The V end was cut by 5 bases, the J end by 0 bases, with 17 bases between. The V gene's germline CDR1 is SGHTA and CDR2 FQGNSA. This chain's CDR3 is CASSQAGGFYSYEQYF. CDR3 in DNA: TGTGCCAGCAGCCAAGCTGGCGGGTTCTACTCCTACGAGCAGTACTTC.

The chain couples TRBV19 to TRBJ2-3, with D possibly being TRBD1 (6 bases). CDR3 size: 13 residues. Trimming left V 7 bases short and J 6 bases short, with 14 bases between. In germline, CDR1 is LNHDA, CDR2 SQIVND (reference sequence). CDR3 in amino acids: CASNTQGKDTQYF. DNA of the CDR3: TGTGCCAGTAATACCCAGGGGAAGGATACGCAGTATTTT.

The V call is TRBV5-1, the J call TRBJ2-5; D unclear. CDR3 length: 12 amino acids. Germline V lookup: CDR1 SGHRS, CDR2 YFSETQ. The V end lost 4 bases, the J end lost 2 bases, and 6 bases lay between the germline ends. The CDR3 DNA reads TGCGCCAGCAGCGGGGATCAAGAGACCCAGTACTTC. Translation gives CASSGDQETQYF.

The rearrangement links TRBV5-1 to TRBJ1-1; D gene unclear. The CDR3 covers 18 residues. Germline V gene sequence: CDR1 SGHRS, CDR2 YFSETQ. Trimming cost V 4 bases and J 0 bases, with 22 bases left between them. For the CDR3, the DNA is TGCGCCAGCAGCCCAAAGGGCCCAATCGCCCTTATGAACACTGAAGCTTTCTTT. As protein: CASSPKGPIALMNTEAFF.

This chain links TRBV9 with TRBJ2-3; 8 nucleotides line up with TRBD2. The length of the CDR3 is 15 residues. The germline V gene has CDR1 SGDLS and CDR2 YYNGEE. With V trimmed by 0 bases and J by 0 bases, 0 bases remained unmatched. The CDR3 reads CASSVAGGSTDTQYF. The CDR3 DNA is TGTGCCAGCAGCGTAGCGGGGGGGAGCACAGATACGCAGTATTTT.

This clone turned up a few times. The rearrangement links TRBV5-6 to TRBJ2-5, with D perhaps TRBD2 (5 bases). V lost 4 bases to trimming and J lost 2 bases, with 9 bases between them. The CDR3 totals 13 residues. The germline CDR1 and CDR2 sequences are SGHDT and YYEEEE. This chain's CDR3 is CASSVLGQETQYF. In DNA, the CDR3 is TGTGCCAGCAGCGTACTAGGGCAAGAGACCCAGTACTTC.

V gene TRBV19 combines with J gene TRBJ1-1; unclear D gene. V was clipped by 3 bases and J by 3 bases, with 14 bases between them. The CDR3 is made up of 15 amino acids. Per the germline V gene, CDR1 is LNHDA and CDR2 is SQIVND (reference sequence). The CDR3 sequence is CASSMIPYRDTEAFF. The CDR3 nucleotides are TGTGCCAGTAGTATGATCCCGTATCGCGACACTGAAGCTTTCTTT.